This T cell receptor beta chain was captured in a study of cytomegalovirus exposure and HLA in healthy donors. Study at large: Across some 400 genotyped donors, about 81% landed in the Caucasian-associated ancestry cluster.

This donor's file did not include a recorded CMV serostatus. Study-wide results and limits: It was in a later analysis that TCR association rates were seen to vary by HLA locus, highest for DRB1 and lowest for HLA-C. Indistinguishable V segments, including TRBV6-2 and TRBV6-3, were excluded.

Primers for the PCR totalled 60 Vbeta and 13 Jbeta. Clones were sequenced by immunoSEQ multiplex PCR, and TCRdb holds only the in-frame ones, with some missing. The sample holds tens of thousands of clones, roughly four fifths seen once. Note on this clone: Its target is unknown.

CDR3 length equals 16 residues. Trimming took 6 bases from V and 5 from J; bases not matched to a gene: 10. Germline V gene sequence: CDR1 SNHLY, CDR2 FYNNEI. This clonotype was obtained from a human donor in good health. The source material was PBMCs. V usage is TRBV2 and J usage is TRBJ2-2; 9 bases agree with TRBD1. CDR3 sequence (DNA): TGTGCCAGCAGCGGGACAGGGTTGGCGGGAACCGGGGAGCTGTTTTTT. Its translation: CASSGTGLAGTGELFF.